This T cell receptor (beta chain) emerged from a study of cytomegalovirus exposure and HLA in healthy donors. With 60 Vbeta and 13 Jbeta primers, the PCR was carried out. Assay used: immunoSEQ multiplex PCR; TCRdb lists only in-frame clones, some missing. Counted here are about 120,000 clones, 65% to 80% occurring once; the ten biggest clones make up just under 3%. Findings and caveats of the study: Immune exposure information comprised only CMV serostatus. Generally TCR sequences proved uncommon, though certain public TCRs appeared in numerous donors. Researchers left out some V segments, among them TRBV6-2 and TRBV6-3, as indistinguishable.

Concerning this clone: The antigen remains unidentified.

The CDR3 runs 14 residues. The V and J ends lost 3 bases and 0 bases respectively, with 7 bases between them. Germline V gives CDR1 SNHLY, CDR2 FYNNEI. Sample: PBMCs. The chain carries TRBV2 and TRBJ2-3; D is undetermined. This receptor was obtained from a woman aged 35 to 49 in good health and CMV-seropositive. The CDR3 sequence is CASSEYTSTDTQYF. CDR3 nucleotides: TGTGCCAGCAGTGAGTATACTAGCACAGATACGCAGTATTTT.